This record concerns one T cell receptor beta chain sequence. What it recognizes is unknown. This specimen belongs to a study of PD-1 blockade in classical Hodgkin lymphoma. Overall study results and limits: With respect to the repertoire differences, their causes, possibly disease activity or prior therapy, remain undefined. Relapsed/refractory patients reportedly had lower baseline diversity than newly diagnosed patients.

Data came from immunoSEQ multiplex PCR; TCRdb stores just in-frame clones and leaves some out. The repertoire holds about 15,000 clones, with around 90% as singletons. The V gene lost 8 bases and the J gene lost 7 bases, with 12 bases spanning the gap. Germline V gene sequence: CDR1 MNHNY, CDR2 SVGAGI (reference sequence). The CDR3 sequence is 13 residues long. As for time point: newly diagnosed, previously untreated cHL patient sample. Comparison samples consisted of PBMCs from newly diagnosed, untreated classical Hodgkin lymphoma. The J gene is TRBJ1-6, the V gene TRBV6-6; D gene unclear. This sequence originates from a human donor with classical Hodgkin lymphoma. Specimen: peripheral blood mononuclear cells (PBMCs). The CDR3 DNA reads TGTGCCAGCCTTAGAGGTAGAAATTCACCCCTCCACTTT. This translates into CASLRGRNSPLHF.